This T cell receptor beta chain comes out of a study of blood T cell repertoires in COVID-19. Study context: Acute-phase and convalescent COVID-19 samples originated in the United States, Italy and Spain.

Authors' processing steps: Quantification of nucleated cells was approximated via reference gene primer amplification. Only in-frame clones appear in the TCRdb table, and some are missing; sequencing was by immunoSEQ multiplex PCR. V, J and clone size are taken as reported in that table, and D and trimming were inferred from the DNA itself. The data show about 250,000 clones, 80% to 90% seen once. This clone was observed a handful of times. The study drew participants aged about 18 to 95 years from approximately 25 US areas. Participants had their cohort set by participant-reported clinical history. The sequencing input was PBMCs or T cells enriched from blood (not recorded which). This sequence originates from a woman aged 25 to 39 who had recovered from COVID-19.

The CDR3: CSASNFRDRPYEQYF. The CDR3 region has the DNA TGCAGTGCCAGTAATTTCCGGGACAGACCCTACGAGCAGTACTTC. The chain recombines TRBV20-1 with TRBJ2-7; 7 nucleotides agree with TRBD1. The length of the CDR3 is 15 residues. Trimming cost V 6 bases and J 2 bases; bases outside gene matches: 13. Germline assignment: CDR1 DFQATT and CDR2 SNEGSKA (reference sequence).